This TCR beta chain comes out of a study of tumour-infiltrating T cells in Burkitt lymphoma. As for the study in general: Productive clonality predicted overall and progression-free survival.

Germline CDR1 reads MGHRA; CDR2 reads YSYEKL. The V and J ends lost 1 base and 2 bases respectively, with 9 bases between them. The CDR3 loop spans 15 amino acids. Profiled with immunoSEQ multiplex PCR; TCRdb holds only in-frame clones, not every one. In the table there are approximately 15,000 clones, over 30% of which are singletons. The rearrangement joins TRBV4-1 to TRBJ1-5; D gene unclear. The origin of this receptor is a human donor with diffuse large B-cell lymphoma. Sequenced: tumor tissue. The CDR3 nucleotides are TGCGCCAGCAGCCAAGTACGGGCGGGCAATCAGCCCCAGCATTTT. Encoded protein: CASSQVRAGNQPQHF.